These 29 T cell receptor beta chains were sequenced from one sample in a study of blood T cell repertoires in COVID-19. Assay used: immunoSEQ multiplex PCR; TCRdb lists only in-frame clones, some missing. The table includes roughly 250,000 clones, about 88% detected once. The specimen was peripheral blood. Every receptor here comes from a woman in her forties who had recovered from COVID-19.

V usage is TRBV3-1 (or the pseudogene TRBV3-2) and J usage is TRBJ2-5, with TRBD1 matching 8 bases. The CDR3 contains 14 residues. Germline V CDR1 and CDR2: LGHDT, YNNKEL (reference sequence). V trimming: 4 bases; J trimming: 4 bases; junction bases outside the gene matches: 5. CDR3 loop: CASSPRGRVETQYF. The CDR3, as DNA: TGTGCCAGCAGCCCCAGGGGGCGGGTAGAGACCCAGTACTTC.

The V and J genes are TRBV15 and TRBJ1-4; D remains ambiguous. CDR3 length: 14 amino acids. Germline lookup yields CDR1 LNHNV and CDR2 YYDKDF (reference sequence). The V end lost 3 bases, the J end lost 7 bases, and 12 bases lay between the germline ends. The CDR3 is CATSRKERIEKLFF. CDR3 nucleotide sequence: TGTGCCACCAGCAGGAAGGAGAGAATTGAAAAACTGTTTTTT. Full variable domain (remainder filled in from reference TRBV15 and TRBJ1-4): DAMVIQNPRYQVTQFGKPVTLSCSQTLNHNVMYWYQQKSSQAPKLLFHYYDKDFNNEADTPDNFQSRRPNTSFCFLDIRSPGLGDTAMYLCATSRKERIEKLFFGSGTQLSVL.

This clone was picked up one time. V gene TRBV5-6 combines with J gene TRBJ2-7; TRBD2 might be the D (6 bases). There are 15 residues in the CDR3. Trimming left V 4 bases short and J 2 bases short, with 16 bases between. Germline values: CDR1 SGHDT, CDR2 YYEEEE. CDR3 amino acids: CASSHRRGTPYEQYF. Written as DNA, the CDR3 is TGTGCCAGCAGCCATAGGCGGGGAACCCCCTACGAGCAGTACTTC.

V gene TRBV30 combines with J gene TRBJ2-7, with 9 bases identical to TRBD1. V lost 0 bases, J lost 4 bases, and 10 bases stayed unmatched. Per the germline V gene, CDR1 is GTSNPN and CDR2 is SVGIG (reference sequence). The CDR3 runs 16 residues. CDR3 nucleotide sequence: TGTGCCTGGAGTGTAAGAGGGGGACAGGGTGGTTACGAGCAGTACTTC. It specifies CAWSVRGGQGGYEQYF. Together with reference TRBV30 and TRBJ2-7, the CDR3 gives the full variable domain: SQTIHQWPATLVQPVGSPLSLECTVEGTSNPNLYWYRQAAGRGLQLLFYSVGIGQISSEVPQNLSASRPQDRQFILSSKKLLLSDSGFYLCAWSVRGGQGGYEQYFGPGTRLTVT.

This chain links TRBV30 with TRBJ2-3; TRBD1 agrees at 8 bases. Germline V gives CDR1 GTSNPN, CDR2 SVGIG (reference sequence). With 8 bases clipped from V and 3 bases from J, the junction kept 7 bases outside the gene matches. The CDR3 is made up of 13 amino acids. CDR3: CAGGTGRTDTQYF. CDR3 DNA: TGTGCCGGGGGGACAGGTCGAACAGATACGCAGTATTTT. Looking up the rest from reference TRBV30 and TRBJ2-3 gives the full variable domain: SQTIHQWPATLVQPVGSPLSLECTVEGTSNPNLYWYRQAAGRGLQLLFYSVGIGQISSEVPQNLSASRPQDRQFILSSKKLLLSDSGFYLCAGGTGRTDTQYFGPGTRLTVL.

The chain carries TRBV7-9 and TRBJ2-7; 7 bases match TRBD1. V was pared by 6 bases and J by 5 bases, with 10 bases of the junction left unmatched. The CDR3 is made up of 14 amino acids. CDR1 and CDR2 (germline): SEHNR, FQNEAQ (reference sequence). The DNA for the CDR3 is TGTGCCAGCAGTCCCACCGGGACAGACGACGAGCAGTACTTC. Translated, it gives CASSPTGTDDEQYF.

This chain links TRBV6-5 with TRBJ1-5; D perhaps matches TRBD1 (6 bases). CDR1 is MNHEY, CDR2 SVGAGI, per germline. V was pared by 6 bases and J by 1 base, with 13 bases between. This CDR3 region has 15 residues. The CDR3 DNA sequence: TGTGCCAGCAGCCCGAACAGGGTGAGCAATCAGCCCCAGCATTTT. This sequence encodes CASSPNRVSNQPQHF.

This chain joins TRBV11-1 and TRBJ2-3; TRBD2 matches 8 bases. Germline assignment: CDR1 SGHAT and CDR2 FQDESV (reference sequence). The CDR3 loop spans 16 amino acids. Trimming removed 2 bases from V and 0 bases from J; junction bases left unmatched: 4. CDR3: CASSLTSGASTDTQYF. The CDR3 DNA is TGTGCCAGCAGCTTAACTAGCGGAGCTAGCACAGATACGCAGTATTTT.

The rearrangement joins TRBV4-3 to TRBJ2-3; possibly TRBD1 for D (5 bases). This CDR3 has 15 amino acids. The germline V gene encodes CDR1 LGHNA and CDR2 YSLEER. V gave up 2 bases and J gave up 4 bases, with 13 bases separating them. CDR3 in DNA: TGCGCCAGCAGCCAACAGGGATGGGGTCCAGATACGCAGTATTTT. This translates into CASSQQGWGPDTQYF.

This chain connects TRBV28 to TRBJ2-7; 10 bases fit TRBD1. Per the germline V gene, CDR1 is MDHEN and CDR2 is SYDVKM. V lost 2 bases to trimming and J lost 2 bases; unmatched junction nucleotides: 3. The CDR3 is made up of 15 amino acids. The CDR3 coding sequence is TGTGCCAGCAGTTTAGGGGGGACAGGGGCCTACGAGCAGTACTTC. Translation gives CASSLGGTGAYEQYF.

The chain joins TRBV3-1 (or the pseudogene TRBV3-2) to TRBJ2-1; 8 bases line up with TRBD2. J was trimmed by 1 base and V by 5 bases; bases with no gene match: 16. In germline, CDR1 is LGHDT, CDR2 YNNKEL (reference sequence). This CDR3 is built from 19 residues. The CDR3 reads CASSGANLAGQGSYNEQFF. CDR3 DNA sequence: TGTGCCAGCAGCGGGGCAAATCTAGCGGGCCAGGGGTCCTACAATGAGCAGTTCTTC.

The V and J genes are TRBV5-1 and TRBJ2-1; 7 bases line up with TRBD1. The trim removed 2 bases at V and 0 bases at J, leaving 2 bases unmatched. This CDR3 is built from 15 residues. The germline CDR1 and CDR2 sequences are SGHRS and YFSETQ. The CDR3: CASSFGDSSYNEQFF. CDR3 bases: TGCGCCAGCAGCTTCGGGGACAGCTCCTACAATGAGCAGTTCTTC.

The rearrangement joins TRBV19 to TRBJ2-5, with a weak D call TRBD1 (5 bases). The V end was cut by 3 bases, the J end by 5 bases, with 10 bases between. The germline gives CDR1 LNHDA, CDR2 SQIVND (reference sequence). The CDR3 covers 13 residues. The chain's CDR3 is CASSITGSETQYF. The CDR3, as DNA: TGTGCCAGTAGTATCACAGGCTCGGAGACCCAGTACTTC. Complete variable domain (other parts from reference TRBV19 and TRBJ2-5): DGGITQSPKYLFRKEGQNVTLSCEQNLNHDAMYWYRQDPGQGLRLIYYSQIVNDFQKGDIAEGYSVSREKKESFPLTVTSAQKNPTAFYLCASSITGSETQYFGPGTRLLVL.

The chain combines TRBV15 with TRBJ2-2; the D is unclear. V lost 0 bases and J 0 bases, leaving 5 bases between the germline ends. There are 15 residues in the CDR3. Germline CDR1 LNHNV, CDR2 YYDKDF (reference sequence). DNA of the CDR3: TGTGCCACCAGCAGAGAAACTGCGAACACCGGGGAGCTGTTTTTT. This gives the protein CATSRETANTGELFF.

The rearrangement uses TRBV6-5 and TRBJ2-3; 8 bases fit TRBD1. The CDR3 runs 15 residues. Germline lookup yields CDR1 MNHEY and CDR2 SVGAGI. V gave up 10 bases and J gave up 6 bases; unmatched junction bases: 15. The CDR3 is CATSIPGGLSDTQYF. As DNA, the CDR3 is TGTGCCACCTCAATTCCAGGGGGCTTGTCGGATACGCAGTATTTT.

This sequence joins TRBV7-2 and TRBJ2-2; D remains ambiguous. V was cut by 5 bases and J by 5 bases, with 9 bases left in between. The CDR3 runs to 13 residues. The V gene's germline CDR1 is SGHTA and CDR2 FQGNSA. The CDR3: CASSTRWTGELFF. CDR3 DNA sequence: TGTGCCAGCAGCACCCGGTGGACCGGGGAGCTGTTTTTT. Using reference TRBV7-2 and TRBJ2-2 for the parts outside the CDR3, the full variable domain is GAGVSQSPSNKVTEKGKDVELRCDPISGHTALYWYRQSLGQGLEFLIYFQGNSAPDKSGLPSDRFSAERTGGSVSTLTIQRTQQEDSAVYLCASSTRWTGELFFGEGSRLTVL.

The chain employs TRBV28 and TRBJ2-1, with a weak D call TRBD1 (6 bases). V lost 10 bases to trimming and J lost 8 bases, with 18 bases between them. Germline lookup yields CDR1 MDHEN and CDR2 SYDVKM. The CDR3 has 13 residues. CDR3 amino acids: CATSWGLVYEQFF. The CDR3 nucleotides read TGTGCCACCTCCTGGGGGCTGGTCTATGAGCAGTTCTTC.

V and J are TRBV19 and TRBJ2-1; 13 nucleotides line up with TRBD2. V dropped 5 bases and J dropped 0; count of bases not matched to a gene: 4. CDR3 length: 17 residues. CDR1 and CDR2 (germline): LNHDA, SQIVND (reference sequence). CDR3 amino acids: CASSSRTSGSSYNEQFF. The CDR3 nucleotides are TGTGCCAGTAGTTCAAGGACTAGCGGGAGCTCCTACAATGAGCAGTTCTTC.

V usage is TRBV9 and J usage is TRBJ2-3, with D maybe TRBD1 (6 bases). The CDR3 is 15 amino acids. Germline CDR1 and CDR2: SGDLS and YYNGEE. The germline V and J ends were trimmed by 0 bases and 0 bases, with 8 bases remaining between them. The CDR3 DNA is TGTGCCAGCAGCGTAGACAGGGCTAGCACAGATACGCAGTATTTT. Its protein product is CASSVDRASTDTQYF. The full variable domain, with the rest looked up from reference TRBV9 and TRBJ2-3, is DSGVTQTPKHLITATGQRVTLRCSPRSGDLSVYWYQQSLDQGLQFLIQYYNGEERAKGNILERFSAQQFPDLHSELNLSSLELGDSALYFCASSVDRASTDTQYFGPGTRLTVL.

V usage is TRBV28 and J usage is TRBJ2-7; the match to TRBD2 covers 7 bases. J gave up 4 bases and V 10 bases, and 10 bases lay outside the gene matches. Looked up from germline, CDR1 is MDHEN and CDR2 is SYDVKM. The CDR3 runs 13 residues. The CDR3 here is CAIRGGGSYEQYF. The CDR3 coding sequence is TGTGCCATCCGTGGGGGGGGTTCATACGAGCAGTACTTC. Full variable domain (missing parts from reference TRBV28 and TRBJ2-7): DVKVTQSSRYLVKRTGEKVFLECVQDMDHENMFWYRQDPGLGLRLIYFSYDVKMKEKGDIPEGYSVSREKKERFSLILESASTNQTSMYLCAIRGGGSYEQYFGPGTRLTVT.

The chain carries TRBV6-5 and TRBJ1-1; D possibly corresponds to TRBD1 (5 bases). Per germline, CDR1 MNHEY and CDR2 SVGAGI. Trimming took 4 bases from V and 1 from J, leaving 10 bases between them. This CDR3 comprises 14 residues. CDR3 loop: CASSFQGSNTEAFF. Written as DNA, the CDR3 is TGTGCCAGCAGTTTCCAGGGCTCGAACACTGAAGCTTTCTTT.

The rearrangement links TRBV4-2 to TRBJ2-3; 15 positions match TRBD2. Trimming took 4 bases from V and 4 from J; bases not matched to a gene: 0. CDR1 is LGHNA and CDR2 is YNFKEQ in the germline V gene. CDR3 size: 15 residues. The CDR3 here is CASSRTSGGADTQYF. The CDR3 coding sequence is TGTGCCAGCAGCCGGACTAGCGGGGGGGCAGATACGCAGTATTTT.

This chain uses TRBV28 with TRBJ2-4, with a tentative D call TRBD1 (5 bases). Germline CDR1 reads MDHEN; CDR2 reads SYDVKM. Trimming stripped 4 bases from V and 1 base from J, with 11 bases between. The CDR3 is 15 residues long. CDR3 DNA: TGTGCCAGCAGTTACCAGGGCGCGGCCAAAAACATTCAGTACTTC. Translation gives CASSYQGAAKNIQYF.

The V and J genes are TRBV11-3 and TRBJ2-5, with TRBD1 matching over 8 bases. Per the germline V gene, CDR1 is SGHNT and CDR2 is YENEEA. CDR3 length equals 13 residues. Trimming cost V 5 bases and J 4 bases; bases outside gene matches: 3. This chain's CDR3 is CASSHDRGETQYF. The DNA for the CDR3 is TGTGCCAGCAGCCACGACAGGGGAGAGACCCAGTACTTC. Full variable domain (missing parts from reference TRBV11-3 and TRBJ2-5): EAGVVQSPRYKIIEKKQPVAFWCNPISGHNTLYWYLQNLGQGPELLIRYENEEAVDDSQLPKDRFSAERLKGVDSTLKIQPAELGDSAVYLCASSHDRGETQYFGPGTRLLVL.

V and J are TRBV19 and TRBJ2-7, with D possibly being TRBD1 (6 bases). Germline V gene lookup returns CDR1 LNHDA and CDR2 SQIVND (reference sequence). The CDR3 spans 15 residues. Trimming pared 4 bases from V and 1 base from J, leaving 14 bases between. The chain's CDR3 is CASSRPGTQSYEQYF. DNA of the CDR3: TGTGCCAGTAGTAGACCCGGGACACAATCCTACGAGCAGTACTTC. The full variable domain, completed using reference TRBV19 and TRBJ2-7, is DGGITQSPKYLFRKEGQNVTLSCEQNLNHDAMYWYRQDPGQGLRLIYYSQIVNDFQKGDIAEGYSVSREKKESFPLTVTSAQKNPTAFYLCASSRPGTQSYEQYFGPGTRLTVT.

The CDR3, as DNA: TGCGCCAGCAGCTTGGTAGCGGGGGTCACAGATACGCAGTATTTT. Encoded protein: CASSLVAGVTDTQYF. This chain uses TRBV5-1 with TRBJ2-3, with 9 bases lining up with TRBD2. Germline-derived CDR1 and CDR2 are SGHRS and YFSETQ. The length of the CDR3 is 15 residues. The junction had 1 base not matched to a gene; V was cut back by 0 bases and J by 2 bases.

The V and J genes are TRBV30 and TRBJ2-3, with a possible D match to TRBD2 (6 bases). V was cut by 0 bases and J by 0 bases, with 28 bases left in between. The CDR3 runs 21 residues. CDR1 and CDR2 (germline): GTSNPN, SVGIG (reference sequence). The CDR3 is CAWSVRFGTPLKDASTDTQYF. The DNA for the CDR3 is TGTGCCTGGAGTGTACGATTCGGGACTCCACTAAAGGACGCTAGCACAGATACGCAGTATTTT.

The CDR3 DNA sequence: TGCGCCAGCAGCCCGAAAAGGGGCACAACTAATGAAAAACTGTTTTTT. Translation gives CASSPKRGTTNEKLFF. V and J are TRBV4-3 and TRBJ1-4, with D perhaps TRBD1 (5 bases). Germline CDR1 and CDR2: LGHNA and YSLEER. V lost 4 bases to trimming and J lost 0 bases, with 12 bases between them. The CDR3 covers 16 residues.

This chain uses TRBV7-2 with TRBJ2-3; the match to TRBD2 covers 8 bases. J lost 5 bases, V lost 5 bases, and 9 bases had no gene match. Germline assignment: CDR1 SGHTA and CDR2 FQGNSA. The CDR3 runs to 15 residues. DNA of the CDR3: TGTGCCAGCAGCCTGATGGGCGGGGGGCAAGATACGCAGTATTTT. Its protein product is CASSLMGGGQDTQYF.